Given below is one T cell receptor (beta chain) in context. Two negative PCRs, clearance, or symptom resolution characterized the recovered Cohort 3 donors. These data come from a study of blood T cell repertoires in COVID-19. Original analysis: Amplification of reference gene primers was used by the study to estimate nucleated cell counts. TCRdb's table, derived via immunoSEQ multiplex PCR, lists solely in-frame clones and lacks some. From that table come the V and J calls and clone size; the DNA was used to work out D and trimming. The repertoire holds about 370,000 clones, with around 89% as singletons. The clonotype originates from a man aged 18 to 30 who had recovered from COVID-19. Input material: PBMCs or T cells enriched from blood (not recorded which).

The CDR3: CASSVAGGTNTQYF. In nucleotides, the CDR3 is TGTGCCAGCAGCGTAGCAGGGGGTACTAATACGCAGTATTTT. The chain combines TRBV9 with TRBJ2-3; 7 bases are a match to TRBD1. Trimming removed 0 bases from V and 7 bases from J; junction bases left unmatched: 5. Germline loops: CDR1 SGDLS, CDR2 YYNGEE. This CDR3 is built from 14 residues.